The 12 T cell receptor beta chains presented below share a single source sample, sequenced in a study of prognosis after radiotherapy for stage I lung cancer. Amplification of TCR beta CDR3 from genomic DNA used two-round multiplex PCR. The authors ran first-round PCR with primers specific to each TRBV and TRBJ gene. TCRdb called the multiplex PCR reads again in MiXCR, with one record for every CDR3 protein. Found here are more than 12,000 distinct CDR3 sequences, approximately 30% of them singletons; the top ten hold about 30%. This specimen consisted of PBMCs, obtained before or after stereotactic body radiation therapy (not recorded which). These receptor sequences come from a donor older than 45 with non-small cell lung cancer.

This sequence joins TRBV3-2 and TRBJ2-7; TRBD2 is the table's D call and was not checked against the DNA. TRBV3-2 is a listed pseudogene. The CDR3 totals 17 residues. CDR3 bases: TGTGCCAGCAGCCAAGAATCAGCGGGAGTTGGGATAATCGAGCAGTACTTC. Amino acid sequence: CASSQESAGVGIIEQYF.

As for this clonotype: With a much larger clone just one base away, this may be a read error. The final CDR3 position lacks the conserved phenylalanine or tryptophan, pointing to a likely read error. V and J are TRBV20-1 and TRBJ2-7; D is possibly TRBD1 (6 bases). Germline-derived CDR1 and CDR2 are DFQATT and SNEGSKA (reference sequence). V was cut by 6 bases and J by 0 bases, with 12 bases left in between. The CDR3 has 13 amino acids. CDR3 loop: CSAWTVNSYEQYS. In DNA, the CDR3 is TGCAGTGCGTGGACAGTGAACTCCTACGAGCAGTACTCC.

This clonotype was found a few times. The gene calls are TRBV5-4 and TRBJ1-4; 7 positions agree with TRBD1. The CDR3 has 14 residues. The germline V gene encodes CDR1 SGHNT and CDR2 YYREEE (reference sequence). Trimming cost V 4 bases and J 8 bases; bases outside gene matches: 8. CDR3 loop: CASSQQGTGEKLFF. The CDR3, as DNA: TGTGCCAGCAGCCAACAGGGGACGGGCGAAAAACTGTTTTTT.

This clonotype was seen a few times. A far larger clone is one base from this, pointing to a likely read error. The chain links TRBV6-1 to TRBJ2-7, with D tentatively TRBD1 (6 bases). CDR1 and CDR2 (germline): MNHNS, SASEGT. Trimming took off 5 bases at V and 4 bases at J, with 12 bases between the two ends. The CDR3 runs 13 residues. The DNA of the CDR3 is TGTGCCAGCAGTTATGTACAGGGTTACGAGCAGTACTTC. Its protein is CASSYVQGYEQYF.

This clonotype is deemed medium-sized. CDR3 nucleotide sequence: TGTGCCAGCAGGAATTCCGGGACCAACCTCGGGCAGTACTTC. It yields the protein CASRNSGTNLGQYF. The chain joins TRBV28 to TRBJ2-7; D could derive from TRBD1 or TRBD2 (5 bases each). CDR1 is MDHEN, CDR2 SYDVKM, per germline. This CDR3 region has 14 residues. V was cut by 6 bases and J by 9 bases, with 21 bases left in between. The variable domain in full, with the rest retrieved from reference TRBV28 and TRBJ2-7, is DVKVTQSSRYLVKRTGEKVFLECVQDMDHENMFWYRQDPGLGLRLIYFSYDVKMKEKGDIPEGYSVSREKKERFSLILESASTNQTSMYLCASRNSGTNLGQYFGPGTRLTVT.

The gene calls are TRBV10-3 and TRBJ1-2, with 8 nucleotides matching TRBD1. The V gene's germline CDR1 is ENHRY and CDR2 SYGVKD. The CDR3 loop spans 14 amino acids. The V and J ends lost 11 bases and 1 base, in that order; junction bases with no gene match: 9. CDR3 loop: CASNLGQGNYGYTF. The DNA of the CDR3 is TGTGCCTCCAACCTAGGACAGGGTAACTATGGCTACACCTTC.

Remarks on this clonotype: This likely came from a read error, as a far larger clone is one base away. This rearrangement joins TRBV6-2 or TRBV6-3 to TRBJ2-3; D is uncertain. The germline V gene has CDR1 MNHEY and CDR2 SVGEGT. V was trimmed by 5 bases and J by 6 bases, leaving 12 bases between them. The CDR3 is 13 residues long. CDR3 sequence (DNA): TGTGCCAGCAGTGACCTGGTTTGGGATACGCAGTATTTT. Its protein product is CASSDLVWDTQYF.

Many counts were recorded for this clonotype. CDR3 DNA sequence: TGTGCCAGCACCCTAGCGGGTGAGGCTAGCGGGAGTGGGCAGTTCTTC. Translation gives CASTLAGEASGSGQFF. V usage is TRBV7-9 and J usage is TRBJ2-1; 10 bases fit TRBD2. The CDR3 is 16 residues long. Trimming took 7 bases from V and 12 from J; bases not matched to a gene: 18. Per the germline V gene, CDR1 is SEHNR and CDR2 is FQNEAQ (reference sequence).

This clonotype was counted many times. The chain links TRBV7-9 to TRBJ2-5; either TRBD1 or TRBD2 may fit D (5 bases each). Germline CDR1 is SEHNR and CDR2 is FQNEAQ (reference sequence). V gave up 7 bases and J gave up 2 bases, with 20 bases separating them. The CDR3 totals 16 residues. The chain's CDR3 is CASIAQGDVLQETQYF. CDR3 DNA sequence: TGTGCCAGCATCGCGCAGGGAGATGTGTTACAAGAGACCCAGTACTTC.

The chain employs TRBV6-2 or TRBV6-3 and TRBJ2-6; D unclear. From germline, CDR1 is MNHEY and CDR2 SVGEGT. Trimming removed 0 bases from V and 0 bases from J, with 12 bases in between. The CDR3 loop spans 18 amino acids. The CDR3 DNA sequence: TGTGCCAGCAGTTACTCACGGAAATACCGCTCTGGGGCCAACGTCCTGACTTTC. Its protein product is CASSYSRKYRSGANVLTF.

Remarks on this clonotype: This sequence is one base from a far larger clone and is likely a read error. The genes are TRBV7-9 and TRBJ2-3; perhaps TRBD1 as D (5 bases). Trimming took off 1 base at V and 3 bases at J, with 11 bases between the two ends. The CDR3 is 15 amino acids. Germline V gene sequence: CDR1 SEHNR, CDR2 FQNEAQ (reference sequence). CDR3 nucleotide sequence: TGTGCCAGCAGCTTAGGGCAGGGTAGAACAGATACGCAGTATTTT. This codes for CASSLGQGRTDTQYF.

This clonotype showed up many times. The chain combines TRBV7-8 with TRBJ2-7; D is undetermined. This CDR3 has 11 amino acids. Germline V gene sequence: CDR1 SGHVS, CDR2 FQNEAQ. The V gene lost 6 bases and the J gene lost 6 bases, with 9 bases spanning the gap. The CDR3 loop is CASRGFSEQYF. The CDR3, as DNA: TGTGCCAGCAGAGGGTTCAGCGAGCAGTACTTC. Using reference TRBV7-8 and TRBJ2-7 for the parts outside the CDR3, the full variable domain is GAGVSQSPRYKVAKRGQDVALRCDPISGHVSLFWYQQALGQGPEFLTYFQNEAQLDKSGLPSDRFFAERPEGSVSTLKIQRTQQEDSAVYLCASRGFSEQYFGPGTRLTVT.